These 28 T cell receptor beta chains were sequenced from one sample in a study of CD4 T cells in relation to SARS-CoV-2 and coronaviruses. Their cognate antigens are unknown. CD4+ T cells from unexposed donors were obtained before the COVID-19 pandemic (2011-2018). Isolation of CD4+ T cells took place after approximately 11 days in culture. TCRdb keeps only in-frame clones here, not all; method: immunoSEQ multiplex PCR. The table includes over 25,000 clones, 70% to 85% detected once. Sequencing was performed on CD4+ T cells from PBMCs, cultured in vitro. The source of these receptors is a human donor in good health.

The chain combines TRBV6-5 with TRBJ1-5; D ambiguous. The length of the CDR3 is 13 residues. The germline gives CDR1 MNHEY, CDR2 SVGAGI. Trimming left V 5 bases short and J 1 base short, with 6 bases between. The CDR3 bases are TGTGCCAGCAGTATGGAGAGCAATCAGCCCCAGCATTTT. It is translated as CASSMESNQPQHF.

The V and J genes are TRBV12-3 or TRBV12-4 and TRBJ1-1; D ambiguous. V lost 3 bases to trimming and J lost 8 bases, with 10 bases between them. The length of the CDR3 is 12 residues. The chain's CDR3 is CASSFGSKEAFF. The CDR3 bases are TGTGCCAGCAGTTTCGGGTCTAAAGAAGCTTTCTTT.

The chain uses TRBV10-1 and TRBJ1-6; D gene unclear. The CDR3 is 13 amino acids. Germline CDR1 WNHNN, CDR2 SYGVQD (reference sequence). V was clipped by 3 bases and J by 8 bases, with 8 bases between them. The CDR3 nucleotides read TGCGCCAGCAGTGAAACAGTGGATTCACCCCTCCACTTT. Encoded protein: CASSETVDSPLHF.

This chain links TRBV18 with TRBJ2-1, with D hard to call. Germline V gene lookup returns CDR1 KGHSH and CDR2 LQKENI. The ends were cut back, 1 base at V and 0 bases at J, with 10 bases in the middle. The CDR3 length is 16 residues. The CDR3 here is CASSPRDAASYNEQFF. The CDR3 DNA sequence: TGTGCCAGCTCACCACGCGACGCTGCCTCCTACAATGAGCAGTTCTTC.

This clone was observed a handful of times. The chain has TRBV3-1 (or the pseudogene TRBV3-2) and TRBJ2-7; 8 nucleotides agree with TRBD1. Germline loops: CDR1 LGHDT, CDR2 YNNKEL (reference sequence). Trimming at V came to 5 bases and at J to 3 bases, leaving 0 bases not matched to a gene. The CDR3 is 12 amino acids. The CDR3 spells CASSGQGYEQYF. Written as DNA, the CDR3 is TGTGCCAGCAGCGGACAGGGCTACGAGCAGTACTTC.

The chain links TRBV27 to TRBJ2-2; D call uncertain. This CDR3 is built from 13 residues. Looked up from germline, CDR1 is MNHEY and CDR2 is SMNVEV (reference sequence). V lost 3 bases and J lost 5, with 7 bases in between. CDR3 loop: CASSFWVTGELFF. DNA for the CDR3: TGTGCCAGCAGTTTTTGGGTGACCGGGGAGCTGTTTTTT.

The chain links TRBV6-1 to TRBJ1-2, with D hard to call. Looked up from germline, CDR1 is MNHNS and CDR2 is SASEGT. This CDR3 has 16 amino acids. The ends were cut back, 2 bases at V and 0 bases at J, with 13 bases in the middle. The CDR3 coding sequence is TGTGCCAGCAGTGAATGGGCAGCTGATTCTAACTATGGCTACACCTTC. Amino acids: CASSEWAADSNYGYTF.

This chain uses TRBV2 with TRBJ2-3; the D is unclear. The CDR3 is made up of 12 amino acids. The V and J ends lost 6 bases and 13 bases respectively, with 17 bases between them. The germline V gene has CDR1 SNHLY and CDR2 FYNNEI. CDR3 region: CASSGPGFGEYF. CDR3 nucleotide sequence: TGTGCCAGCAGCGGGCCGGGCTTTGGGGAGTATTTT.

The chain uses TRBV7-2 and TRBJ1-4; the D is unclear. The germline V and J ends were trimmed by 2 bases and 3 bases, with 10 bases remaining between them. CDR3 length equals 15 residues. Germline CDR1 reads SGHTA; CDR2 reads FQGNSA. CDR3 nucleotide sequence: TGTGCCAGCAGCTTAAATTCCCAGCCTAATGAAAAACTGTTTTTT. Protein: CASSLNSQPNEKLFF.

The genes are TRBV7-9 and TRBJ2-1; 9 nucleotides align to TRBD2. The CDR3 sequence is 17 residues long. The junction had 10 bases not matched to a gene; V was cut back by 5 bases and J by 2 bases. The V gene's germline CDR1 is SEHNR and CDR2 FQNEAQ (reference sequence). CDR3 nucleotides: TGTGCCAGCAGCGGGCAACTAGCGGGTATACCCTACAATGAGCAGTTCTTC. Protein: CASSGQLAGIPYNEQFF. The full variable domain, with the rest looked up from reference TRBV7-9 and TRBJ2-1, is DTGVSQNPRHKITKRGQNVTFRCDPISEHNRLYWYRQTLGQGPEFLTYFQNEAQLEKSRLLSDRFSAERPKGSFSTLEIQRTEQGDSAMYLCASSGQLAGIPYNEQFFGPGTRLTVL.

This sequence joins TRBV10-3 and TRBJ1-2; the D gene is possibly TRBD1 (6 bases). In germline, CDR1 is ENHRY, CDR2 SYGVKD. Trimming cost V 1 base and J 7 bases, with 16 bases left between them. This CDR3 comprises 15 residues. The CDR3 spells CAISEWTGAVGGYTF. CDR3 nucleotide sequence: TGTGCCATCAGTGAGTGGACGGGGGCCGTAGGTGGCTACACCTTC.

The chain recombines TRBV6-4 with TRBJ1-1; D may be TRBD1 (5 bases). Trimming removed 6 bases from V and 1 base from J, with 12 bases in between. Germline CDR1 is MRHNA and CDR2 is SNTAGT. The CDR3 is 14 residues long. The CDR3: CASRATDKNTEAFF. CDR3 DNA sequence: TGTGCCAGCAGGGCCACGGACAAGAACACTGAAGCTTTCTTT.

V gene TRBV20-1 combines with J gene TRBJ2-3; D ambiguous. With 3 bases removed from V and 5 bases from J, the gap between germline ends came to 6 bases. The CDR3 is 11 residues long. The germline gives CDR1 DFQATT, CDR2 SNEGSKA (reference sequence). The CDR3 sequence is CSASAVDTQYF. CDR3 DNA: TGCAGTGCTAGTGCGGTAGATACGCAGTATTTT.

This clone was counted between two and nine times. The chain employs TRBV9 and TRBJ2-5; tentative D call: TRBD2 (6 bases). V shed 2 bases and J shed 1 base, with 12 bases lying between them. The CDR3 has 15 residues. Germline CDR1 reads SGDLS; CDR2 reads YYNGEE. CDR3 coding DNA: TGTGCCAGCAGCGTGACGGGAGCCTTCCAAGAGACCCAGTACTTC. It is translated as CASSVTGAFQETQYF.

The genes are TRBV10-3 and TRBJ1-6; 7 bases are shared with TRBD1. CDR1 is ENHRY, CDR2 SYGVKD, per germline. V gave up 3 bases and J gave up 5 bases; unmatched junction bases: 4. The CDR3 is 15 residues long. The CDR3 DNA is TGTGCCATCAGTGAAGGAAGGGGGCATAATTCACCCCTCCACTTT. Encoded protein: CAISEGRGHNSPLHF.

The chain links TRBV5-4 to TRBJ1-1; D may be TRBD1 (5 bases). CDR3 length: 11 amino acids. CDR1 is SGHNT, CDR2 YYREEE, per germline (reference sequence). The V and J ends lost 10 bases and 3 bases respectively, with 10 bases between them. CDR3 sequence reads: CASRGDTEAFF. The CDR3, as DNA: TGTGCCTCCAGAGGGGACACTGAAGCTTTCTTT.

This rearrangement joins TRBV6-2 or TRBV6-3 to TRBJ2-1; a possible D gene is TRBD2 (5 bases). The CDR3 spans 17 residues. Per germline, CDR1 MNHEY and CDR2 SVGEGT. Trimming took off 0 bases at V and 1 base at J, with 13 bases between the two ends. The CDR3 DNA follows: TGTGCCAGCAGTTACTCCTTGATAAGGACTTCCTACAATGAGCAGTTCTTC. Translating it yields CASSYSLIRTSYNEQFF.

The chain carries TRBV7-9 and TRBJ2-3; D may be TRBD1 (6 bases). Trimming cost V 1 base and J 1 base, with 9 bases left between them. Germline V CDR1 and CDR2: SEHNR, FQNEAQ (reference sequence). CDR3 size: 15 residues. The CDR3, as DNA: TGTGCCAGCAGCTTAGAGGCAGGGGGCACAGATACGCAGTATTTT. It yields the protein CASSLEAGGTDTQYF. Combining the CDR3 with reference TRBV7-9 and TRBJ2-3 gives the whole variable domain DTGVSQNPRHKITKRGQNVTFRCDPISEHNRLYWYRQTLGQGPEFLTYFQNEAQLEKSRLLSDRFSAERPKGSFSTLEIQRTEQGDSAMYLCASSLEAGGTDTQYFGPGTRLTVL.

This clone occurred a few times. The chain's CDR3 is CASSRSGTGESGELFF. CDR3 DNA sequence: TGCGCCAGCAGCCGTTCCGGGACAGGGGAATCCGGGGAGCTGTTTTTT. This sequence joins TRBV4-3 and TRBJ2-2, with 10 positions matching TRBD1. Looked up from germline, CDR1 is LGHNA and CDR2 is YSLEER. V shed 4 bases, J shed 6 bases, and the junction held 8 bases outside the gene matches. This CDR3 is 16 amino acids long.

This chain uses TRBV5-1 with TRBJ2-7; 12 bases line up with TRBD2. The V and J ends lost 6 bases and 3 bases, in that order; junction bases with no gene match: 7. The CDR3 is 15 residues long. Per germline, CDR1 SGHRS and CDR2 YFSETQ. CDR3: CASTLRTSGIYEQYF. In DNA, the CDR3 is TGCGCCAGCACCTTAAGGACTAGCGGGATCTACGAGCAGTACTTC.

The chain is built from TRBV19 and TRBJ1-2, with a tentative D call TRBD1 (5 bases). Trimming cost V 7 bases and J 1 base, with 13 bases left between them. CDR1 and CDR2 (germline): LNHDA, SQIVND (reference sequence). This CDR3 contains 14 residues. As DNA, the CDR3 is TGTGCCAGTAACCTCGGGACCTTTAACTATGGCTACACCTTC. Its protein is CASNLGTFNYGYTF.

The V and J genes are TRBV9 and TRBJ2-1; 7 nucleotides match TRBD1. This CDR3 has 16 amino acids. Germline V gives CDR1 SGDLS, CDR2 YYNGEE. Germline trimming cut 2 bases from V and 0 bases from J; bases unmatched to any gene: 5. The CDR3 DNA sequence: TGTGCCAGCAGCGTGTACAGGGACAGCTCCTACAATGAGCAGTTCTTC. Protein: CASSVYRDSSYNEQFF.

This chain uses TRBV4-1 with TRBJ2-7, with D possibly TRBD2 on 5 matching bases. CDR1 and CDR2 from the germline V gene are MGHRA and YSYEKL. The CDR3 spans 16 residues. Trimming removed 4 bases at V and 2 bases at J, with 18 bases between. DNA for the CDR3: TGCGCCAGCAGCCTTAACGGACTCATAGAAACCTACGAGCAGTACTTC. Amino acids: CASSLNGLIETYEQYF.

The chain joins TRBV11-2 to TRBJ2-1; D is ambiguous. The CDR3 loop spans 15 amino acids. Trimming removed 5 bases at V and 4 bases at J, with 15 bases between. The germline CDR1 and CDR2 sequences are SGHAT and FQNNGV. CDR3 in DNA: TGTGCCAGCAGCCGGATGAGGAACCGGTACAATGAGCAGTTCTTC. Translating it yields CASSRMRNRYNEQFF.

V is TRBV27 and J is TRBJ2-1; the match to TRBD2 covers 9 bases. V gave up 4 bases and J gave up 4 bases; unmatched junction bases: 8. The CDR3 is 16 amino acids. Looked up from germline, CDR1 is MNHEY and CDR2 is SMNVEV (reference sequence). For the CDR3, the DNA is TGTGCCAGCAGTTCGCCGACTAGCGGAACTTACAATGAGCAGTTCTTC. Protein product: CASSSPTSGTYNEQFF.

Only a few counts were recorded for this clone. The gene calls are TRBV29-1 and TRBJ2-7, with 9 bases aligning to TRBD2. CDR3 length: 13 residues. CDR1 and CDR2 (germline): SQVTM, ANQGSEA. After removal of 5 bases from V and 6 bases from J, the junction contained 8 bases not matched to a gene. CDR3 sequence (DNA): TGCAGCGTTCGGGTAGCGGGAGTGGGCGAGCAGTACTTC. Its translation: CSVRVAGVGEQYF.

CDR3 in DNA: TGTGCCAGCAGCCCCAGGGAAGGGTCGTCGTACACCTTC. The encoded protein is CASSPREGSSYTF. V gene TRBV3-1 (or the pseudogene TRBV3-2) combines with J gene TRBJ1-2; tentatively, D is TRBD1 (5 bases). This CDR3 is 13 amino acids long. Deletions cut 4 bases from V and 11 bases from J, with 17 bases between. Germline V CDR1 and CDR2: LGHDT, YNNKEL (reference sequence).

The chain has TRBV6-6 and TRBJ2-2; D is uncertain. V lost 2 bases, J lost 7 bases, and 5 bases lay in between. The CDR3 runs 12 residues. Germline CDR1 is MNHNY and CDR2 is SVGAGI (reference sequence). The DNA for the CDR3 is TGTGCCAGCAGTTACACCGTCGGGGAGCTGTTTTTT. Its translation is CASSYTVGELFF.